Given below is one T cell receptor (beta chain) in context. The record originates from a study of blood T cell repertoires in COVID-19. Study summary: Acute and convalescent COVID-19 specimens originated in the United States, Italy and Spain. Nucleic acid was either cDNA or gDNA, and it came from T cells, B-cell-depleted T cells, or PBMCs.

As processed by the authors: Estimated nucleated cell counts came from reference gene primer amplification. Profiled with immunoSEQ multiplex PCR; TCRdb holds only in-frame clones, not every one. The V and J calls and clone size were taken over from that table, and D and trimming were inferred from the DNA. The sample includes 60,000 to 85,000 clones, 80% to 90% of them seen just once. The CDR3 covers 13 residues. Germline CDR1 and CDR2: MNHEY and SVGEGT. V gave up 5 bases and J gave up 4 bases, with 10 bases separating them. The material sequenced was peripheral blood. V gene TRBV6-2 or TRBV6-3 combines with J gene TRBJ2-3; D is unresolved. The sequence came from an elderly woman with active or convalescent COVID-19. The CDR3 DNA reads as TGTGCCAGCAGTCTGGCTCTTGCAGATACGCAGTATTTT. This codes for CASSLALADTQYF.